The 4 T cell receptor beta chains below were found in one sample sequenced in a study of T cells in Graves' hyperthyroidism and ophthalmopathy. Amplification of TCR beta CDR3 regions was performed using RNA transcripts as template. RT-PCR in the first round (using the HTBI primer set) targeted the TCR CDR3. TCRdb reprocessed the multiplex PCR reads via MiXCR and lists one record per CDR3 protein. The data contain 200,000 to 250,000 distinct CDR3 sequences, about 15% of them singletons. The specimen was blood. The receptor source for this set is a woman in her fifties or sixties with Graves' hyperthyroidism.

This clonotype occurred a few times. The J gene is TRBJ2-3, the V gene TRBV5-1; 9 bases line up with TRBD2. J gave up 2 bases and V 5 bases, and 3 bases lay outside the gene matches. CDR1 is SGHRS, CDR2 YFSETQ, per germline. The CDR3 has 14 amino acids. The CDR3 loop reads CASSGGRATDTQYF. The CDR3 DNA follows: TGCGCCAGCAGTGGCGGGAGGGCCACAGATACGCAGTATTTT.

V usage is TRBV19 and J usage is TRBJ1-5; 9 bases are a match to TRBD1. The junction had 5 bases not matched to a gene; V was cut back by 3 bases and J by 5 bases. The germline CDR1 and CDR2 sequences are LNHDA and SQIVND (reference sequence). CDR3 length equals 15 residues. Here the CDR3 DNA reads TGTGCCAGTAGTATCCTACAGGGGGCGGATCAGCCCCAGCATTTT. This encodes CASSILQGADQPQHF.

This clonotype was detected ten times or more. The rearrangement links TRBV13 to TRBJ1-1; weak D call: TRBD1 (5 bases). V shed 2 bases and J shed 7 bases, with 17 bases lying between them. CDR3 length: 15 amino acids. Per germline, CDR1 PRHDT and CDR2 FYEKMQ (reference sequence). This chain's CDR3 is CASSLTPGRAGEAFF. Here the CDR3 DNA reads TGTGCCAGCAGCTTAACGCCCGGCAGGGCGGGTGAAGCTTTCTTT.

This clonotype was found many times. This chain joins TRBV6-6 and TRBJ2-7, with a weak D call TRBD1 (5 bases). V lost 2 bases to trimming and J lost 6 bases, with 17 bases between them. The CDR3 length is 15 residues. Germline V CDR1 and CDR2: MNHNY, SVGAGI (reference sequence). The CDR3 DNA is TGTGCCAGCAGTTACGACCTGACAGCTGGTGGCGAGCAGTACTTC. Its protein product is CASSYDLTAGGEQYF.